The sample holds one count of the clone carrying this T cell receptor (beta chain). What it binds is not known. These data come from a study of shared clonotypes between healthy human individuals. The germline V and J ends were trimmed by 2 bases and 5 bases, with 13 bases remaining between them. Germline V gene data show CDR1 as MNHEY and CDR2 as SVGAGI. CDR3 length: 15 amino acids. Study outcomes and limitations: The generation probabilities recorded for non-shared clonotypes fell below those of clonotypes shared by all four donors.

A deep-level run was used for the assay. Assay: immunoSEQ multiplex PCR; the TCRdb copy retains only in-frame clones and omits some. This table has over 700,000 clones, roughly 72% appearing once. The sequence was obtained from a woman in her 30s in good health. The sample comprised memory CD4+ T cells sorted from blood. Subset indicated: CD45RA-negative fraction. This chain connects TRBV6-5 to TRBJ1-5; weak D call: TRBD1 (5 bases). CDR3 DNA: TGTGCCAGCAGTTACACAGGACTCGGGGATCAGCCCCAGCATTTT. Residues: CASSYTGLGDQPQHF.